This T cell receptor (beta chain) comes out of a study of T cell changes during pregnancy in multiple sclerosis. Trimming shortened V by 4 bases and J by 8 bases, and 18 bases separated the two germline ends. This CDR3 region has 15 residues. Germline CDR1 and CDR2: SGHKS and YYEKEE (reference sequence). TCRdb's table, derived via immunoSEQ multiplex PCR, lists solely in-frame clones and lacks some. The data show 85,000 to 100,000 clones, with more than 85% seen just once and approximately 0.99% held by the top ten. This chain connects TRBV5-5 to TRBJ1-4; D may be TRBD1 (6 bases). Sequencing used peripheral blood, obtained before pregnancy. The TCR sequence derives from a female donor with multiple sclerosis, enrolled in a pregnancy study. CDR3 in DNA: TGTGCCAGCAGCCCCTACAGGGAAGGAGAAGAAAAACTGTTTTTT. Translating it yields CASSPYREGEEKLFF.